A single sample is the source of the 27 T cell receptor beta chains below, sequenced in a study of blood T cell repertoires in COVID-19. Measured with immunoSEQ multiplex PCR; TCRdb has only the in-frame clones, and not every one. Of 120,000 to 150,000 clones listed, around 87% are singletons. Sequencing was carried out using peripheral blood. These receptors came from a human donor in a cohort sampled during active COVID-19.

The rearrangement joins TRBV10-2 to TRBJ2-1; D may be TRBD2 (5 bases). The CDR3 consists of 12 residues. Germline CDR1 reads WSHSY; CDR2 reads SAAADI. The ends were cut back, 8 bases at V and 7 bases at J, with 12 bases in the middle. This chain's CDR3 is CASEAPGNEQFF. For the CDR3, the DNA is TGCGCCAGCGAAGCCCCGGGAAATGAGCAGTTCTTC.

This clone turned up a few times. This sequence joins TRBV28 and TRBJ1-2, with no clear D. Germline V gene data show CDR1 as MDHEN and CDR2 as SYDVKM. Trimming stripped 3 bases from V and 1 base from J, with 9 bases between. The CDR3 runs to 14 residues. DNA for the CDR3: TGTGCCAGCAGTTTCGGCGGGCATAACTATGGCTACACCTTC. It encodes CASSFGGHNYGYTF.

This CDR3 is CASSPQSGAGANVLTF. The CDR3 nucleotides read TGTGCCAGTAGTCCCCAATCAGGGGCTGGGGCCAACGTCCTGACTTTC. The J gene is TRBJ2-6, the V gene TRBV19; a possible D gene is TRBD1 (6 bases). CDR1 is LNHDA and CDR2 is SQIVND in the germline V gene (reference sequence). The CDR3 totals 16 residues. Trimming removed 5 bases from V and 2 bases from J, with 13 bases in between.

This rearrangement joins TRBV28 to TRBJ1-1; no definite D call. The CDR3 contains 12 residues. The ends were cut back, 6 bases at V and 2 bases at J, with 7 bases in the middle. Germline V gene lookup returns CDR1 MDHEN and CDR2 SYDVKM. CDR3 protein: CASRDLNTEAFF. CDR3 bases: TGTGCCAGCAGGGACTTAAACACTGAAGCTTTCTTT.

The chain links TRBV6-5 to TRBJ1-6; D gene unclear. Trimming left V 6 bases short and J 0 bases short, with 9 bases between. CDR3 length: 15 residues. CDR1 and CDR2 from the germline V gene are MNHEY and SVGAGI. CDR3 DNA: TGTGCCAGCAGACCTGACATCTCCTATAATTCACCCCTCCACTTT. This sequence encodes CASRPDISYNSPLHF.

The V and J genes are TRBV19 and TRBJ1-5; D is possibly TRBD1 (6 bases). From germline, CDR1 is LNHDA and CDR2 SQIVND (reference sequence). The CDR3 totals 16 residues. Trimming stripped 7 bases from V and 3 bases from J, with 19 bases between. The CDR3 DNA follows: TGTGCCAGTACCATATATAGGGGGACACCCAATCAGCCCCAGCATTTT. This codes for CASTIYRGTPNQPQHF.

The CDR3 sequence is CASSPRTGLGYGYTF. The CDR3 DNA follows: TGTGCCAGCAGCCCCCGGACAGGCCTCGGCTATGGCTACACCTTC. The chain combines TRBV14 with TRBJ1-2; 7 positions agree with TRBD1. The V and J ends lost 4 bases and 4 bases, in that order; junction bases with no gene match: 9. This CDR3 contains 15 residues. The germline CDR1 and CDR2 sequences are SGHDN and FVKESK.

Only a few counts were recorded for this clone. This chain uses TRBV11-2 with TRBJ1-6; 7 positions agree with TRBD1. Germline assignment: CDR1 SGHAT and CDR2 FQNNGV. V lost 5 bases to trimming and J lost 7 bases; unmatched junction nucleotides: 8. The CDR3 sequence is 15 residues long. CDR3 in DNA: TGTGCCAGCAGCACCCAGACAGGGCCAAATTCACCCCTCCACTTT. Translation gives CASSTQTGPNSPLHF.

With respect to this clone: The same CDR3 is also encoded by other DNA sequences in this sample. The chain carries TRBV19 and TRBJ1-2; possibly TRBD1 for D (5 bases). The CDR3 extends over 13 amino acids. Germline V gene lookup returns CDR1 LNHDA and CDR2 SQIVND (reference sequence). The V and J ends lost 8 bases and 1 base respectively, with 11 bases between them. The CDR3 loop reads CASSAQGNYGYTF. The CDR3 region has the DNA TGTGCCAGTTCTGCCCAGGGTAACTATGGCTACACCTTC.

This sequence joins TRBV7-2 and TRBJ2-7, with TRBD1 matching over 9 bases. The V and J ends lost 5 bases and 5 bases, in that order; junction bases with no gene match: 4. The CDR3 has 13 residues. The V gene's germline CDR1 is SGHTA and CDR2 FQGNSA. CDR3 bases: TGTGCCAGCAGCATCACAGGGGGCGACGAGCAGTACTTC. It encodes CASSITGGDEQYF.

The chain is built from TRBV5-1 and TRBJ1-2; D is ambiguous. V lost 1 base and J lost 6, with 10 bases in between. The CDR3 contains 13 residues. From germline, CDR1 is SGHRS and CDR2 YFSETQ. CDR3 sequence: CASSLNWGDGYTF. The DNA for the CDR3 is TGCGCCAGCAGCTTGAACTGGGGAGATGGCTACACCTTC.

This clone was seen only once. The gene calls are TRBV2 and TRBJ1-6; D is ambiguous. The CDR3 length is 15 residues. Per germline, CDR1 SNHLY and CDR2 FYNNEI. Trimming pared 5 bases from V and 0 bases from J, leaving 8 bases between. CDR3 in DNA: TGTGCCAGCAGTCCCGGACTCTCCTATAATTCACCCCTCCACTTT. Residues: CASSPGLSYNSPLHF.

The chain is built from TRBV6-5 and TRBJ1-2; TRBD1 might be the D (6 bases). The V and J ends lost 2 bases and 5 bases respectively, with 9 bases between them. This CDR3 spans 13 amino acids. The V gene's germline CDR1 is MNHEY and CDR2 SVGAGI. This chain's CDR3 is CASSYAQGYGYTF. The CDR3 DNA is TGTGCCAGCAGTTACGCACAGGGATATGGCTACACCTTC.

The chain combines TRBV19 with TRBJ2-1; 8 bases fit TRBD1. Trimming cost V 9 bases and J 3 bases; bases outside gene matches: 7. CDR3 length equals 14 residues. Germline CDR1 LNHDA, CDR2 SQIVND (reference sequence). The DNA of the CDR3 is TGTGCCAGCCGACAGGGGCCTCACTACAATGAGCAGTTCTTC. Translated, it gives CASRQGPHYNEQFF.

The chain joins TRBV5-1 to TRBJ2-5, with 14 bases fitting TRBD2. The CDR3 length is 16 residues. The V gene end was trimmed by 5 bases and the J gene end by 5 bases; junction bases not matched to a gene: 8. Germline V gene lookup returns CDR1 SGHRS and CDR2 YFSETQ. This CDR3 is CASRTSGGARQETQYF. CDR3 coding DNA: TGCGCCAGCAGGACTAGCGGGGGGGCGAGGCAGGAGACCCAGTACTTC.

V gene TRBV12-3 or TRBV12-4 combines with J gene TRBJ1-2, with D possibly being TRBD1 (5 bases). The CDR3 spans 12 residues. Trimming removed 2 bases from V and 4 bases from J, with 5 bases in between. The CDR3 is CASSLQGYGYTF. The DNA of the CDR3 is TGTGCCAGCAGTTTACAGGGCTATGGCTACACCTTC.

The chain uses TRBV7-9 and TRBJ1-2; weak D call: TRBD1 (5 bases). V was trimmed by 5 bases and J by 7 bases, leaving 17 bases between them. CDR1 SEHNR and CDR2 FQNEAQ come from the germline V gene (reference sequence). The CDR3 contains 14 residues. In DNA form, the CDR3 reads TGTGCCAGCAGCCTCGGACCCGGACATTTTGGCTACACCTTC. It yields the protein CASSLGPGHFGYTF. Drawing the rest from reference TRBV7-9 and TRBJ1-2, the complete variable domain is DTGVSQNPRHKITKRGQNVTFRCDPISEHNRLYWYRQTLGQGPEFLTYFQNEAQLEKSRLLSDRFSAERPKGSFSTLEIQRTEQGDSAMYLCASSLGPGHFGYTFGSGTRLTVV.

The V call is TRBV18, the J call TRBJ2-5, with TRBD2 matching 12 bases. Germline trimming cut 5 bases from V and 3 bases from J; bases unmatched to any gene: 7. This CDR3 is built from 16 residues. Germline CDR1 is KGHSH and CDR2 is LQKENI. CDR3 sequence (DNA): TGTGCCAGCTCATCTACGACTAGCGGGAGAAAAGAGACCCAGTACTTC. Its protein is CASSSTTSGRKETQYF.

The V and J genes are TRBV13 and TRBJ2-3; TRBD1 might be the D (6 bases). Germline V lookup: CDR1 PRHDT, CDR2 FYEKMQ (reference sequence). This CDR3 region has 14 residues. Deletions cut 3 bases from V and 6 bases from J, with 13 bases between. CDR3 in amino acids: CASSFFTGLDTQYF. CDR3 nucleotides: TGTGCCAGCAGCTTCTTCACAGGGTTGGATACGCAGTATTTT.

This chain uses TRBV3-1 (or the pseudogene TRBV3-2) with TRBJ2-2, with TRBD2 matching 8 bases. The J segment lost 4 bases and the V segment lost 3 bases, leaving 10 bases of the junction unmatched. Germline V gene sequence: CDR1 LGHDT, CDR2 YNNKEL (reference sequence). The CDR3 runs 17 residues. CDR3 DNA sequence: TGTGCCAGCAGCCATCTGGGGGTGCGGGGGGCCACCGGGGAGCTGTTTTTT. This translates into CASSHLGVRGATGELFF.

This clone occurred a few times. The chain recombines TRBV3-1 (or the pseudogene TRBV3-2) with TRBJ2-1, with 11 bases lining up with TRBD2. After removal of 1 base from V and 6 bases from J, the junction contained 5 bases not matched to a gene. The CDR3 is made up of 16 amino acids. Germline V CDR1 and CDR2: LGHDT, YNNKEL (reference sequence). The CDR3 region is CASSQATSGRPNEQFF. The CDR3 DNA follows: TGTGCCAGCAGCCAAGCTACTAGCGGGAGACCCAATGAGCAGTTCTTC.

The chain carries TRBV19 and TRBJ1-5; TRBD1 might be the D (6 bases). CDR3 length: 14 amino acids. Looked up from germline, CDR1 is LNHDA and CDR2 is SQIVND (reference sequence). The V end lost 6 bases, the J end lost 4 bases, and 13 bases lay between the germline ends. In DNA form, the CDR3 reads TGTGCCAGTAGACCACAGGGTGGAAATCAGCCCCAGCATTTT. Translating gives CASRPQGGNQPQHF.

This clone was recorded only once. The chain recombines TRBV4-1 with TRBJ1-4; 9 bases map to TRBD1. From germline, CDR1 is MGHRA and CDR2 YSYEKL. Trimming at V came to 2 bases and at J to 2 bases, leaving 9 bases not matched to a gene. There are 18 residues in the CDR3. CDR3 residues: CASSQNTGGRPTNEKLFF. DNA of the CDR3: TGCGCCAGCAGCCAAAATACAGGGGGCCGCCCCACTAATGAAAAACTGTTTTTT.

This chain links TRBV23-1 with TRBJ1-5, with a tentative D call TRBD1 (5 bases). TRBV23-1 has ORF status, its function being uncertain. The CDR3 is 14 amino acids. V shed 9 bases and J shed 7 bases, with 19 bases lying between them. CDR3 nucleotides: TGCGCCAGTGTGCTCAGGGCCCGAGGCCAGCCCCAGCATTTT. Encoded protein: CASVLRARGQPQHF.

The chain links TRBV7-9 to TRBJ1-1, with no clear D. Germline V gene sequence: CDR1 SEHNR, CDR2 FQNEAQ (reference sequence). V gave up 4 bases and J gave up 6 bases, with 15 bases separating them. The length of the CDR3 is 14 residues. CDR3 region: CASSSWRGSSEAFF. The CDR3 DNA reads TGTGCCAGCAGCTCATGGAGAGGGTCATCTGAAGCTTTCTTT.

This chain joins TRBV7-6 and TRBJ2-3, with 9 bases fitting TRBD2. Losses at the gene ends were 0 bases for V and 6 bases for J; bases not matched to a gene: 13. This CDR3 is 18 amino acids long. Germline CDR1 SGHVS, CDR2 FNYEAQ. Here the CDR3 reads CASSLAGTSGLGGDTQYF. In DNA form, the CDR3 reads TGTGCCAGCAGCTTAGCGGGTACTAGCGGGCTAGGAGGGGATACGCAGTATTTT.

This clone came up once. CDR3 coding DNA: TGCGCCAGCAGCCTACAGACAGGACCAGAGGGGACCCAGTACTTC. This translates into CASSLQTGPEGTQYF. This sequence joins TRBV5-1 and TRBJ2-5; TRBD1 is a possible D gene (6 bases). Trimming left V 4 bases short and J 7 bases short, with 20 bases between. This CDR3 comprises 15 residues. Germline V gives CDR1 SGHRS, CDR2 YFSETQ.